By proportion, the clone carrying this TCR beta chain is medium-sized. Antigen: not known. The sequenced fragment ends 3 residues before the CDR3 boundary, so the rest is inferred from the germline J gene. Here immunoSEQ multiplex PCR was the method, and the copy in TCRdb shows in-frame clones only, minus some. Singletons are absent from the sample, which has about 20,000 clones. The sample belongs to a study of T cell clonality in common variable immunodeficiency. Study findings and constraints: Reportedly, TCR beta sequences from common variable immunodeficiency showed fewer deletions and N-nucleotide insertions.

Germline V CDR1 and CDR2: SGDLS, YYNGEE. J lost 7 bases, V lost 0 bases, and 1 base had no gene match. The CDR3 runs to 14 residues. The chain uses TRBV9 and TRBJ2-1; 10 bases fit TRBD2. The origin of this receptor is a human donor with common variable immunodeficiency. Sequencing was performed on peripheral blood mononuclear cells. The covered CDR3 bases are TGTGCCAGCAGCGTAGTAGCGGGAGGAAATGAG. Encoded protein: CASSVVAGGNE. The entire CDR3 sequence reads CASSVVAGGNEQFF.